Here is one TCR beta chain with its context. It lacks a known antigen. Qualities for individual bases were not recorded, and no much larger clone is one base off. The data were obtained in a study of sequential checkpoint blockade in melanoma (dated by TCRdb to between 2018 and 2021). With respect to the entire study: Patients were randomized 1:1 to first-line nivolumab followed by ipilimumab (arm A) or ipilimumab followed by nivolumab (arm B). Maintenance nivolumab was given following each of the two trial sequences. Here is what the overall study found, with its caveats: The model for predicting response that combines TCR metrics with mutation burden needs to be validated in larger, independent patient cohorts.

The sample's treatment or condition label, in plain terms: randomized to nivolumab then ipilimumab (arm A) or the reverse (arm B). No trial patient had received prior DNA-damaging chemotherapy. On a FACS Aria II flow cytometer, live CD3+CD8+ cells that were negative for CD19 and CD56 were sorted from thawed PBMCs. The samples were obtained from melanoma patients enrolled in CheckMate 064, an open-label, randomized phase II trial testing sequential checkpoint blockade. Peripheral blood mononuclear cells were collected by leukapheresis, purified with Ficoll-Paque, and frozen in human serum with roughly 10% DMSO. Right after sorting, the blood CD3+CD8+ cells were verified to be >95% pure, and DNA extraction followed. The CDR3 goes from the cysteine to the phenylalanine over 13 residues. Only the CDR3 DNA is retained, 39 bases long and in frame from the first base. V is shortened by 4 bases, J by 5 bases, and the region joining them spans 10 bases. Per the germline V gene, SGHDT is the CDR1 and YYEEEE is the CDR2.

The immunoSEQ Assay was used to immunosequence TCRbeta CDR3 regions from genomic DNA. Prior to high-throughput sequencing, genomic DNA was amplified by bias-controlled multiplex PCR. On the study's bioinformatics: To quantify the absolute abundance of each unique TCRbeta CDR3 region, the sequences were collapsed and filtered. Clonality, defined as 1 minus Pielou's evenness, was calculated using only productive rearrangements. Clones with significantly greater frequencies in on-treatment versus baseline samples were identified using a previously published method. TCRdb provides this immuneACCESS table in a form limited to in-frame rearrangements. Some clones are lacking; in checked studies, under half of them reflect an unresolved V gene, and why the rest are absent is not known. The D gene and trimming were derived from the DNA, and the V and J assignments and clone size from that table. The sample includes about 29,000 clones, with 77% observed a single time. About a fifth of the sample is in the top ten clones.

The material was CD8+ T cells sorted from blood (inferred from file names), obtained from a patient given nivolumab and ipilimumab in sequence. The sequence joins TRBV5-6 to TRBJ2-1, with the identity of the D gene unclear. This clonotype originated in a human donor with melanoma. The CDR3 sequence is CASSPDWNNEQFF. The nucleotide sequence reads as follows: TGTGCCAGCAGCCCAGACTGGAACAATGAGCAGTTCTTC.